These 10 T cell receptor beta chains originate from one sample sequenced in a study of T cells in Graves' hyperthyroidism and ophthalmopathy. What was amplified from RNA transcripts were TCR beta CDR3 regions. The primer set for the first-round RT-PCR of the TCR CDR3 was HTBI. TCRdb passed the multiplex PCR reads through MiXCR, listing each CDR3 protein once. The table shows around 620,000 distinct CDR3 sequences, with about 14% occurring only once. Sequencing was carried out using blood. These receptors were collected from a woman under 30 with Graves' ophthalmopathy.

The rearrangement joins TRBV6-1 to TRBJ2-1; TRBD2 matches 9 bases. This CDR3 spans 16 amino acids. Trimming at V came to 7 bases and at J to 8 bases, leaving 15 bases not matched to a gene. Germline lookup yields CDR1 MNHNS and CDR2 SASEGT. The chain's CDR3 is CASKRAGGPYSDEQFF. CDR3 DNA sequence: TGTGCCAGCAAAAGAGCGGGAGGTCCTTATAGCGATGAGCAGTTCTTC.

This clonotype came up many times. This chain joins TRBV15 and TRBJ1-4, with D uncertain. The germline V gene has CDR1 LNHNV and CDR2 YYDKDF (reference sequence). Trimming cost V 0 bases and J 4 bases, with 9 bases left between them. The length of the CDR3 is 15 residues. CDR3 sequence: CATSRDRPVNEKLFF. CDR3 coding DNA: TGTGCCACCAGCAGAGATCGACCGGTTAATGAAAAACTGTTTTTT. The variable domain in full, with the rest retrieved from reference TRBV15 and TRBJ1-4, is DAMVIQNPRYQVTQFGKPVTLSCSQTLNHNVMYWYQQKSSQAPKLLFHYYDKDFNNEADTPDNFQSRRPNTSFCFLDIRSPGLGDTAMYLCATSRDRPVNEKLFFGSGTQLSVL.

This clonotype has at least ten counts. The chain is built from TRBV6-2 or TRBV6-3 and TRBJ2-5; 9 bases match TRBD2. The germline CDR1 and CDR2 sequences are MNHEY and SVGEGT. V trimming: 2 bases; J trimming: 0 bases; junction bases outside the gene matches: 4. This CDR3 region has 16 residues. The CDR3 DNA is TGTGCCAGCAGTTACGCGGCGGGAGGGAACCAAGAGACCCAGTACTTC. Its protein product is CASSYAAGGNQETQYF.

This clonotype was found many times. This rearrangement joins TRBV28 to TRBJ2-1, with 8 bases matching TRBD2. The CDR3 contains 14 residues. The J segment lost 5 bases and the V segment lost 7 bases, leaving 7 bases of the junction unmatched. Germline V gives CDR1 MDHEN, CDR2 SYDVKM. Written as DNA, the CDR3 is TGTGCCAGCAATCAAGCGGGAGCGGACAATGAGCAGTTCTTC. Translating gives CASNQAGADNEQFF.

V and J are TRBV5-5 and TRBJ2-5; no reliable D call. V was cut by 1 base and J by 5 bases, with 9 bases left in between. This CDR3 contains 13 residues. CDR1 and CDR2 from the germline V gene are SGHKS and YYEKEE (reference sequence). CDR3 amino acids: CASSLWTAETQYF. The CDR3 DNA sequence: TGTGCCAGCAGCTTGTGGACGGCGGAGACCCAGTACTTC.

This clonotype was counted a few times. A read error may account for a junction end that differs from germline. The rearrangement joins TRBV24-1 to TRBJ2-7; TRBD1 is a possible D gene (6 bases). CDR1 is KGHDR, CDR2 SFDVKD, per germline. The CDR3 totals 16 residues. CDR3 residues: CATSSPGQRGGYVQYF. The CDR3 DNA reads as TGTGCCACCAGCTCTCCGGGACAACGTGGGGGCTACGTGCAGTACTTC.

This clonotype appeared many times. The CDR3 region has the DNA TGTGCCAGCAGCTTCTGGGGCGACTCTGGAAACACCATATATTTT. Its translation: CASSFWGDSGNTIYF. V usage is TRBV7-2 and J usage is TRBJ1-3, with a tentative D call TRBD1 (5 bases). Germline V CDR1 and CDR2: SGHTA, FQGNSA. This CDR3 comprises 15 residues. V lost 3 bases and J 0 bases, leaving 9 bases between the germline ends.

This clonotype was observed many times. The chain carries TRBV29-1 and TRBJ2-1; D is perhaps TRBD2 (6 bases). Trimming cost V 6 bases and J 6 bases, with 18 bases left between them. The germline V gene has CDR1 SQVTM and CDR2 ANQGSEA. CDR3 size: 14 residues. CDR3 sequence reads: CSVRGLTPLNEQFF. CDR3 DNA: TGCAGCGTGAGGGGACTGACCCCCCTCAATGAGCAGTTCTTC.

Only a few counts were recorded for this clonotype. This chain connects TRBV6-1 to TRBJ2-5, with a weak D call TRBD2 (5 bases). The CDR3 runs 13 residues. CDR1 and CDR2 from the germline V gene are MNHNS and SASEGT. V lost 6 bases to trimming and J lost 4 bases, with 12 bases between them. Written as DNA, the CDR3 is TGTGCCAGCAGATTAACGGGGATAGAGACCCAGTACTTC. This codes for CASRLTGIETQYF.

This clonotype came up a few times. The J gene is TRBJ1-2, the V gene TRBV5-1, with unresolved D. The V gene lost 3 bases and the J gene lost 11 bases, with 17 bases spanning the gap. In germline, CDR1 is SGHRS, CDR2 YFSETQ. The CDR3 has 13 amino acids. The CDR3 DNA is TGCGCCAGCAGCTCCACGACGTCGGGAGGGTACACCTTC. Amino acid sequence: CASSSTTSGGYTF.